The 7 T cell receptor beta chains reported below all come from one sample, sequenced in a study of radiation and T cells in renal cell carcinoma. Sample time point: baseline pretreatment blood. Treatment defined: 15 Gy SBRT to primary tumor, nephrectomy 4 weeks later. Assay used: immunoSEQ multiplex PCR; TCRdb lists only in-frame clones, some missing. The table includes about 130,000 clones, around nine tenths detected once. The input for sequencing was blood, taken from a patient whose treatment included radiotherapy and nephrectomy. The receptors shown here come from a woman between 45 and 65 years old with renal cell carcinoma.

This sequence joins TRBV6-5 and TRBJ1-5; no definite D call. The CDR3 contains 14 residues. Trimming pared 8 bases from V and 0 bases from J, leaving 11 bases between. Germline lookup yields CDR1 MNHEY and CDR2 SVGAGI. The CDR3 loop is CASGESLSNQPQHF. CDR3 nucleotides: TGTGCCAGCGGGGAATCGCTTAGCAATCAGCCCCAGCATTTT.

V and J are TRBV7-9 and TRBJ1-5; TRBD1 matches 10 bases. Germline lookup yields CDR1 SEHNR and CDR2 FQNEAQ (reference sequence). CDR3 length: 17 amino acids. After removal of 5 bases from V and 1 base from J, the junction contained 8 bases not matched to a gene. The CDR3 reads CASSPWDRGISNQPQHF. The DNA for the CDR3 is TGTGCCAGCAGCCCATGGGACAGGGGAATAAGCAATCAGCCCCAGCATTTT.

This clone showed up just once. The gene calls are TRBV7-9 and TRBJ2-1; TRBD1 matches 9 bases. Germline values: CDR1 SEHNR, CDR2 FQNEAQ (reference sequence). Trimming cost V 6 bases and J 8 bases; bases outside gene matches: 8. The CDR3 loop spans 14 amino acids. In DNA, the CDR3 is TGTGCCAGCAGTTCAGTGGACAGGGGCCATGAGCAGTTCTTC. It yields the protein CASSSVDRGHEQFF.

The chain employs TRBV7-2 and TRBJ2-1; TRBD2 is a possible D gene (5 bases). The germline V gene has CDR1 SGHTA and CDR2 FQGNSA. Trimming removed 3 bases from V and 4 bases from J, with 10 bases in between. This CDR3 is 14 amino acids long. CDR3 nucleotides: TGTGCCAGCAGCTTTCCCGGGATTTACAATGAGCAGTTCTTC. This gives the protein CASSFPGIYNEQFF.

This chain connects TRBV10-2 to TRBJ1-2, with D perhaps TRBD1 (6 bases). The CDR3 is 14 residues long. Per the germline V gene, CDR1 is WSHSY and CDR2 is SAAADI. Deletions cut 4 bases from V and 0 bases from J, with 9 bases between. The CDR3 DNA sequence: TGCGCCAGCAGTGTAGCAGGGGCTAACTATGGCTACACCTTC. Encoded protein: CASSVAGANYGYTF.

The chain combines TRBV4-3 with TRBJ1-1; no firm D call. Germline V gives CDR1 LGHNA, CDR2 YSLEER. Trimming took off 0 bases at V and 11 bases at J, with 16 bases between the two ends. The CDR3 consists of 14 residues. The CDR3 DNA reads as TGCGCCAGCAGCCAAGATCTCGCTTCGCTCAGGGCTTTCTTT. Translated, it gives CASSQDLASLRAFF.

The chain links TRBV6-1 to TRBJ1-5; no firm D call. From germline, CDR1 is MNHNS and CDR2 SASEGT. V lost 0 bases and J 1 base, leaving 7 bases between the germline ends. The CDR3 has 15 residues. CDR3 amino acids: CASSEATHSNQPQHF. The DNA of the CDR3 is TGTGCCAGCAGTGAAGCGACACACAGCAATCAGCCCCAGCATTTT.